One and the same sample provided the 6 T cell receptor beta chains below, sequenced in a study of CD8 T cells in Susac syndrome. When the RNA was reverse transcribed, random hexamers were used with an input of roughly 0.5 to 1 ug. Each CDR3 protein is one row after TCRdb ran MiXCR on the immunoSEQ multiplex PCR reads. The table lists roughly 110,000 distinct CDR3 sequences, approximately 94% of them singletons, with around 0.4% in the top ten. Sequencing was carried out using CD8+ T cells from PBMCs. These receptors all stem from a human donor with Susac syndrome.

In this sample, this clonotype turned up once. The rearrangement links TRBV6-4 to TRBJ2-1; D may correspond to TRBD1 or TRBD2 (5 bases each). Germline V gives CDR1 MRHNA, CDR2 SNTAGT. V was pared by 8 bases and J by 4 bases, with 12 bases between. The CDR3 consists of 13 residues. The CDR3 protein is CASSPGTYNEQFF. The DNA of the CDR3 is TGTGCCAGCTCCCCCGGGACGTACAATGAGCAGTTCTTC.

The rearrangement links TRBV4-3 to TRBJ2-1; TRBD2 is a possible D gene (6 bases). Germline V gene sequence: CDR1 LGHNA, CDR2 YSLEER. Trimming removed 2 bases at V and 8 bases at J, with 10 bases between. The CDR3 has 13 amino acids. CDR3 sequence (DNA): TGCGCCAGCAGCCAAAACTCGGGGGATGAGCAGTTCTTC. It translates to CASSQNSGDEQFF.

The chain recombines TRBV13 with TRBJ2-6; tentatively, D is TRBD1 or TRBD2 (5 bases each). Deletions cut 4 bases from V and 2 bases from J, with 18 bases between. CDR1 is PRHDT, CDR2 FYEKMQ, per germline (reference sequence). The CDR3 spans 18 residues. CDR3 loop: CASSSTDGLGPGANVLTF. As DNA, the CDR3 is TGTGCCAGCAGCTCCACGGACGGACTGGGACCTGGGGCCAACGTCCTGACTTTC. The full variable domain, with the rest looked up from reference TRBV13 and TRBJ2-6, is AAGVIQSPRHLIKEKRETATLKCYPIPRHDTVYWYQQGPGQDPQFLISFYEKMQSDKGSIPDRFSAQQFSDYHSELNMSSLELGDSALYFCASSSTDGLGPGANVLTFGAGSRLTVL.

The genes are TRBV7-2 and TRBJ1-1, with 9 bases aligning to TRBD1. The V gene's germline CDR1 is SGHTA and CDR2 FQGNSA. This CDR3 spans 14 amino acids. J was trimmed by 3 bases and V by 4 bases; bases with no gene match: 3. The CDR3 DNA follows: TGTGCCAGCAGCTCGGGACAGGGCTACACTGAAGCTTTCTTT. Translating gives CASSSGQGYTEAFF.

This clonotype was counted a single time. The gene calls are TRBV3-1 and TRBJ2-7; no definite D call. Looked up from germline, CDR1 is LGHDT and CDR2 is YNNKEL (reference sequence). Trimming took off 0 bases at V and 2 bases at J, with 8 bases between the two ends. The CDR3 is 14 residues long. In nucleotides, the CDR3 is TGTGCCAGCAGCCAAGACGCCGAAACCTACGAGCAGTACTTC. The encoded protein is CASSQDAETYEQYF.

The rearrangement uses TRBV7-8 and TRBJ2-5; D possibly corresponds to TRBD1 (5 bases). This CDR3 has 17 residues. Germline lookup yields CDR1 SGHVS and CDR2 FQNEAQ. V gave up 5 bases and J gave up 0 bases, with 19 bases separating them. The CDR3 here is CASSGRLTGAYQETQYF. The CDR3 nucleotides are TGTGCCAGCAGCGGCAGGCTTACAGGCGCGTACCAAGAGACCCAGTACTTC.